This record looks at one TCR beta chain sequence and its context. TCRdb's table, derived via immunoSEQ multiplex PCR, lists solely in-frame clones and lacks some. The sample lists 90,000 to 100,000 clones, around 93% occurring once. This sample was included in a study of T cell changes during pregnancy in multiple sclerosis. Germline-derived CDR1 and CDR2 are MGHRA and YSYEKL. The CDR3 is made up of 18 amino acids. The V segment lost 0 bases and the J segment 6 bases; nucleotides outside the gene matches: 16. This chain uses TRBV4-1 with TRBJ1-1, with 7 bases that match TRBD1. The sample in question was peripheral blood, obtained in the first trimester of pregnancy. The receptor comes from a female donor with multiple sclerosis, enrolled in a pregnancy study. The CDR3: CASSQDAVSGQIGPEAFF. The CDR3 DNA reads TGCGCCAGCAGCCAAGATGCAGTTTCGGGACAGATAGGCCCTGAAGCTTTCTTT.